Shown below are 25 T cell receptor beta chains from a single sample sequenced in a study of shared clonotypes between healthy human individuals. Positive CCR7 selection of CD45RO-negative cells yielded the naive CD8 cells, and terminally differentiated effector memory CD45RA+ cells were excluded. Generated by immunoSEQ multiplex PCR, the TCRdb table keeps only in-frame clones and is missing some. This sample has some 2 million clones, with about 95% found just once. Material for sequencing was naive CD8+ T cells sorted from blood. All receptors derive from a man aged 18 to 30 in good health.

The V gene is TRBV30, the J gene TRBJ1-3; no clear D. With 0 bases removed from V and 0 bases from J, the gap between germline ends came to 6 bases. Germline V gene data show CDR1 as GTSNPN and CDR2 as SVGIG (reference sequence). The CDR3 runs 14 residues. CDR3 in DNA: TGTGCCTGGAGTGTCGCGATCTCTGGAAACACCATATATTTT. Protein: CAWSVAISGNTIYF.

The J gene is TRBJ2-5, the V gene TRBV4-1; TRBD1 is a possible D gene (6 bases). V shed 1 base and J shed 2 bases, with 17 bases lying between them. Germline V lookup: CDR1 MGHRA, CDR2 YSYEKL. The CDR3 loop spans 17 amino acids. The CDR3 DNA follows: TGCGCCAGCAGCCAAGCCACGGCAGGGGTCGAGCAAGAGACCCAGTACTTC. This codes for CASSQATAGVEQETQYF.

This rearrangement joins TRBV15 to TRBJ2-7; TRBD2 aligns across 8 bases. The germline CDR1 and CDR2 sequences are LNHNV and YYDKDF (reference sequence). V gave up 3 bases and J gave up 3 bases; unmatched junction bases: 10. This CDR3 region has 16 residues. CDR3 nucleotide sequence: TGTGCCACCAGCAGGGAACTTAGCGGGAACGGCTACGAGCAGTACTTC. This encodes CATSRELSGNGYEQYF.

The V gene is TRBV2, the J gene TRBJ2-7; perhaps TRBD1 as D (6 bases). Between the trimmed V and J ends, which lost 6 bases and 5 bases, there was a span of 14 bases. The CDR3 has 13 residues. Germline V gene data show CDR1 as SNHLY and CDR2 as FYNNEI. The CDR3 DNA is TGTGCCAGCAGGGAAACAGGGATCCACGAGCAGTACTTC. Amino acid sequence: CASRETGIHEQYF.

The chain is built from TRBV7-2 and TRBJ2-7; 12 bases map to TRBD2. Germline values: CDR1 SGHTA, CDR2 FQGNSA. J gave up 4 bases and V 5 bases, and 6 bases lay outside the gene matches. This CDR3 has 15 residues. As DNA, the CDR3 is TGTGCCAGCAGCAGGCGACTAGCGGGGGAATACGAGCAGTACTTC. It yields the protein CASSRRLAGEYEQYF.

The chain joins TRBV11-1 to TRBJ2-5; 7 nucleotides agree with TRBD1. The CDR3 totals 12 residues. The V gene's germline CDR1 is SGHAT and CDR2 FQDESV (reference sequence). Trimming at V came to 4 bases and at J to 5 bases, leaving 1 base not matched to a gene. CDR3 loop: CASSWDSETQYF. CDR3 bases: TGTGCCAGCAGCTGGGACAGTGAGACCCAGTACTTC.

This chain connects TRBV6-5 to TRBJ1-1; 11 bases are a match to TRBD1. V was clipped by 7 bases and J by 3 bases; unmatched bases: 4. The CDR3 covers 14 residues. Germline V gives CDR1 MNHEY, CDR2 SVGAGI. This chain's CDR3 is CASNQGQGDTEAFF. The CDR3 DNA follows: TGTGCCAGCAACCAGGGACAGGGGGACACTGAAGCTTTCTTT.

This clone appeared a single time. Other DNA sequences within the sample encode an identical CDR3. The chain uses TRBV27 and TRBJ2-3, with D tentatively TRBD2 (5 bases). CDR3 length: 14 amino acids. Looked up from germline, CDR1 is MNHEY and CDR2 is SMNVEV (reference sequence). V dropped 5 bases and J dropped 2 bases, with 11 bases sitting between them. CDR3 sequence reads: CASSPTGNTDTQYF. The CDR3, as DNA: TGTGCCAGCAGTCCGACCGGGAACACAGATACGCAGTATTTT.

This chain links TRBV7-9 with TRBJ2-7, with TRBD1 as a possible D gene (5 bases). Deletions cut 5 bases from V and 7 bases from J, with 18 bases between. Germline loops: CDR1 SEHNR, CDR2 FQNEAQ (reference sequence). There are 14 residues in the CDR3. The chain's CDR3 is CASSPQGEVVEQYF. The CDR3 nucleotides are TGTGCCAGCAGCCCGCAGGGCGAGGTGGTGGAGCAGTACTTC. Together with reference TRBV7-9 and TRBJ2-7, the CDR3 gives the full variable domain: DTGVSQNPRHKITKRGQNVTFRCDPISEHNRLYWYRQTLGQGPEFLTYFQNEAQLEKSRLLSDRFSAERPKGSFSTLEIQRTEQGDSAMYLCASSPQGEVVEQYFGPGTRLTVT.

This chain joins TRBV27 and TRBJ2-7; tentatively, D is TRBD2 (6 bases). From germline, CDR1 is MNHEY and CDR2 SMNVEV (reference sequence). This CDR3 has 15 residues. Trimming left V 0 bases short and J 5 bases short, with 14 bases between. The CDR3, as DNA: TGTGCCAGCAGTTTATCGGGACTCCTTGGTGACGAGCAGTACTTC. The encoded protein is CASSLSGLLGDEQYF.

CDR3 region: CASSSGQGNVYGYTF. CDR3 coding DNA: TGTGCCAGCAGCTCCGGACAGGGGAATGTTTATGGCTACACCTTC. This chain connects TRBV7-9 to TRBJ1-2, with 9 positions matching TRBD1. J lost 5 bases, V lost 4 bases, and 8 bases had no gene match. Per the germline V gene, CDR1 is SEHNR and CDR2 is FQNEAQ (reference sequence). There are 15 residues in the CDR3.

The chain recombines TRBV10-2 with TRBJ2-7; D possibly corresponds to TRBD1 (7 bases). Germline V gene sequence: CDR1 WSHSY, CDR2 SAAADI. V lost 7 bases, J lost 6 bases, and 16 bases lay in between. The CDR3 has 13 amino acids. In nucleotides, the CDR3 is TGCGCCAGCACGGGCCCAGGGGGGACCGAGCAGTACTTC. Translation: CASTGPGGTEQYF.

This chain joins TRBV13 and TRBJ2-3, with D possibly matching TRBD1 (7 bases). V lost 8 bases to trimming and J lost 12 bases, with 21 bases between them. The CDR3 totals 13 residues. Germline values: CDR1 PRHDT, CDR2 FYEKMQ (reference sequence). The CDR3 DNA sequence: TGTGCCAGCCTACTACGGGGGCAGGGGGTTCAGTATTTT. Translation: CASLLRGQGVQYF.

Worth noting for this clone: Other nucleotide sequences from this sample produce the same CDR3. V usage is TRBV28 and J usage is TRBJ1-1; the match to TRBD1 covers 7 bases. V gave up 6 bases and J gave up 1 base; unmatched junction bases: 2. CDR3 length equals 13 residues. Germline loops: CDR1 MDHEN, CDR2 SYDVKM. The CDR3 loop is CASSWTGNTEAFF. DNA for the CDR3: TGTGCCAGCAGCTGGACAGGGAACACTGAAGCTTTCTTT. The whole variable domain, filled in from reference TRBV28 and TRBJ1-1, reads DVKVTQSSRYLVKRTGEKVFLECVQDMDHENMFWYRQDPGLGLRLIYFSYDVKMKEKGDIPEGYSVSREKKERFSLILESASTNQTSMYLCASSWTGNTEAFFGQGTRLTVV.

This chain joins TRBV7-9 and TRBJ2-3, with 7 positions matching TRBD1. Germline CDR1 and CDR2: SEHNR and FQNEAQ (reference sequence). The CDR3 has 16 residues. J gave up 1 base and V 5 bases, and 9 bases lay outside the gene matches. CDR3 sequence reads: CASSAMTGRGTDTQYF. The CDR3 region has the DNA TGTGCCAGCAGCGCAATGACAGGGCGAGGCACAGATACGCAGTATTTT.

In nucleotides, the CDR3 is TGTGCCAGCAGCTTATTCTTTGGTCCCGGAAGGGGCGAGCAGTACTTC. This codes for CASSLFFGPGRGEQYF. This sequence joins TRBV11-2 and TRBJ2-7; TRBD1 is a possible D gene (5 bases). The CDR3 runs 16 residues. Trimming cost V 2 bases and J 6 bases, with 20 bases left between them. CDR1 SGHAT and CDR2 FQNNGV come from the germline V gene.

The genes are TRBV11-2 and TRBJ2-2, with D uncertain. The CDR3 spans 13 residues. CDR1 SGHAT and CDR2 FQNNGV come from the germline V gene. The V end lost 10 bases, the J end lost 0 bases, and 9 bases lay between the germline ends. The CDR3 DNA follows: TGTGCCAACATGTTCCCGAACACCGGGGAGCTGTTTTTT. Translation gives CANMFPNTGELFF. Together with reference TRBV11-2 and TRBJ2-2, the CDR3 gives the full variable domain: EAGVAQSPRYKIIEKRQSVAFWCNPISGHATLYWYQQILGQGPKLLIQFQNNGVVDDSQLPKDRFSAERLKGVDSTLKIQPAKLEDSAVYLCANMFPNTGELFFGEGSRLTVL.

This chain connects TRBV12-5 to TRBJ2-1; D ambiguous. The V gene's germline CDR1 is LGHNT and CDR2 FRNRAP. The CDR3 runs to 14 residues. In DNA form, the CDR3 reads TGTGCCATGACCTTACTGAGCTCCTACAATGAGCAGTTCTTC. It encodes CAMTLLSSYNEQFF.

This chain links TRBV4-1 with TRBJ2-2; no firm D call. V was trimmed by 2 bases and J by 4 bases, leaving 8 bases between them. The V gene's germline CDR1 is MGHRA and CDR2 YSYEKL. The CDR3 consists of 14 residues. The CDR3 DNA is TGCGCCAGCAGCCAACGCTCAGCCACCGGGGAGCTGTTTTTT. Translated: CASSQRSATGELFF.

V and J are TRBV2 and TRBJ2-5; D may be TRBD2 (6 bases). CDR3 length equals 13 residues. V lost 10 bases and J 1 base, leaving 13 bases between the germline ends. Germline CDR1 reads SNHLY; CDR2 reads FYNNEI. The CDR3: CANSASAQETQYF. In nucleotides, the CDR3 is TGTGCCAATTCCGCTAGCGCCCAAGAGACCCAGTACTTC. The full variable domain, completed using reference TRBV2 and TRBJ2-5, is EPEVTQTPSHQVTQMGQEVILRCVPISNHLYFYWYRQILGQKVEFLVSFYNNEISEKSEIFDDQFSVERPDGSNFTLKIRSTKLEDSAMYFCANSASAQETQYFGPGTRLLVL.

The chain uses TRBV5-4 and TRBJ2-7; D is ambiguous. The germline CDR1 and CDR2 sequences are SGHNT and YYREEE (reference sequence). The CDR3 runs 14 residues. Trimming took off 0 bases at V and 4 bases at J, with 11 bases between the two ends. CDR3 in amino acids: CASSLASDGYEQYF. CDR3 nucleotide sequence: TGTGCCAGCAGCTTGGCATCGGACGGTTACGAGCAGTACTTC.

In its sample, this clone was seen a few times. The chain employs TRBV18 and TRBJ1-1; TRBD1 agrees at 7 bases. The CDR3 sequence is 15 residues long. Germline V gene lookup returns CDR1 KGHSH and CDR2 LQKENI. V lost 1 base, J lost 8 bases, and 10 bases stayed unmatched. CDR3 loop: CASSPRSRGGMEAFF. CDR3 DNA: TGTGCCAGCTCACCACGGTCGAGAGGGGGCATGGAAGCTTTCTTT.

As DNA, the CDR3 is TGTGCCAGCAGCTTGTGGGCAGCGCGCTACGAGCAGTACTTC. This sequence encodes CASSLWAARYEQYF. The chain combines TRBV5-6 with TRBJ2-7; D remains ambiguous. CDR3 size: 14 residues. The V gene's germline CDR1 is SGHDT and CDR2 YYEEEE. The ends were cut back, 1 base at V and 3 bases at J, with 11 bases in the middle.

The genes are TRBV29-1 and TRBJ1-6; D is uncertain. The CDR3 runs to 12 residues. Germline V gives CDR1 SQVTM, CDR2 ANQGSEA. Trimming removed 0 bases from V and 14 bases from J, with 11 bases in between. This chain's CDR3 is CSVEDPRGTLHF. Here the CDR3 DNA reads TGCAGCGTTGAAGATCCGAGAGGGACCCTCCACTTT.

CDR3 amino acids: CSVHVQGYEQYF. The CDR3 nucleotides are TGCAGCGTACACGTCCAGGGCTACGAGCAGTACTTC. The J gene is TRBJ2-5, the V gene TRBV29-1, with a tentative D call TRBD1 (5 bases). The J call may be incorrect, as the DNA end agrees better with TRBJ2-7. The CDR3 is 12 residues long. Germline CDR1 is SQVTM and CDR2 is ANQGSEA.